This TCR delta chain was observed in a study of gamma-delta chains in newborns, infants, children. Across the study: Polyclonal expansion of innate γδ T cells after birth follows microbial exposure.

There are a few counts of this clone. The TCRdb record carries a much larger clone's protein, which differs from this DNA's translation at residue 10; a read error is the likely cause, and the protein listed here is the DNA translation. TCRdb reanalysed the reads with CATT. There are 5,700 or so delta-chain clones in the sample; 0.4% to 0.45% occur only once, and about 14% lies in the top ten. Germline CDR1 reads GEAIGNYY; CDR2 reads EKD. With V trimmed by 2 bases and J by 2 bases, 2 bases remained unmatched. The CDR3 loop spans 18 amino acids. The J gene is TRDJ3, the V gene TRDV2; 13 positions match TRDD3. The sample was blood. The receptor was derived from a child who was a newborn, infant or young child, either healthy, febrile or measles-vaccinated (not recorded which). CDR3 sequence reads: CACDNWGIRPWDTRQMFF. CDR3 nucleotide sequence: TGTGCCTGTGACAACTGGGGGATACGCCCCTGGGACACCCGACAGATGTTTTTC.